Listed below are T cell receptor beta chains from one sample, sequenced in a study of blood T cells in healthy people across ages. TCRdb fed the 5' RACE reads into MiXCR, producing one record per CDR3 protein. The repertoire holds about 1.7 million distinct CDR3 sequences, with 28% as singletons. The sample taken for sequencing was blood. These receptors originate from a woman in her thirties in good health. CDR3s include the opening cysteine and the closing phenylalanine or tryptophan. The order of the fields is CDR3 DNA, CDR3 protein, J gene, D gene, clone size, CDR3 length, V gene. The D gene is left open where the match is weak. Rows may omit the clone size; those that give it use once, few, many or a size class.

CDR3nt: TGCAGTGCTAGGTTGGCAGGGATGATGGGGGACACTGAAGCTTTCTTT
CDR3aa: CSARLAGMMGDTEAFF
j_gene: TRBJ1-1
d_gene: NA
abundance: few
len: 16
v_gene: TRBV20-1

CDR3nt: TGCGCCAGCAGCTTGGTGTGGGACACTGAAGCTTTCTTT
CDR3aa: CASSLVWDTEAFF
j_gene: TRBJ1-1
d_gene: NA
abundance: few
len: 13
v_gene: TRBV5-1

CDR3nt: TGTGCCAGCAGTTGGGACAGGGAAGGGTATGGCTACACCTTC
CDR3aa: CASSWDREGYGYTF
j_gene: TRBJ1-2
d_gene: TRBD1
abundance: few
len: 14
v_gene: TRBV2

CDR3nt: TGCAGTGCCCAGATAAGGATTTCAAACTACGAGCAGTACTTC
CDR3aa: CSAQIRISNYEQYF
j_gene: TRBJ2-7
d_gene: NA
abundance: NA
len: 14
v_gene: TRBV20-1

CDR3nt: TGTGCCAGCAACCAAGATTGGACTAGCGGGATCAAGTTCTTC
CDR3aa: CASNQDWTSGIKFF
j_gene: TRBJ2-1
d_gene: TRBD2
abundance: few
len: 14
v_gene: TRBV14

CDR3nt: TGTACCAGCAGTGGCCTCGAGGGGGCTACCTACAATGAGCAGTTCTTC
CDR3aa: CTSSGLEGATYNEQFF
j_gene: TRBJ2-1
d_gene: TRBD1
abundance: few
len: 16
v_gene: TRBV25-1

CDR3nt: TGTGCCAGCAGTTTTCGGGTCAGCTATAATGAAAAACTGTTTTTT
CDR3aa: CASSFRVSYNEKLFF
j_gene: TRBJ1-4
d_gene: NA
abundance: NA
len: 15
v_gene: TRBV12-3/TRBV12-4

CDR3nt: TGTGCCAGCTCACCACGTCCAGGCGCAGATACGCAGTATTTT
CDR3aa: CASSPRPGADTQYF
j_gene: TRBJ2-3
d_gene: NA
abundance: NA
len: 14
v_gene: TRBV18

CDR3nt: TGCAGTGCTCCCACAGGCGGGAGGAGTGAAAAACTGTTTTTT
CDR3aa: CSAPTGGRSEKLFF
j_gene: TRBJ1-4
d_gene: NA
abundance: few
len: 14
v_gene: TRBV20-1

CDR3nt: TGCAGCGTTGGACAGGTGTGGGAGACCCAGTACTTC
CDR3aa: CSVGQVWETQYF
j_gene: TRBJ2-5
d_gene: NA
abundance: many
len: 12
v_gene: TRBV29-1

CDR3nt: TGTGCCAGCAGTTTTCTAAGCGGGGGGGCGTACGAGCAGTACTTC
CDR3aa: CASSFLSGGAYEQYF
j_gene: TRBJ2-7
d_gene: TRBD2
abundance: many
len: 15
v_gene: TRBV27

CDR3nt: TGCGCCAGCAGCCCCCCGACTAGCGGGAGGACCTACGAGCAGTACTTC
CDR3aa: CASSPPTSGRTYEQYF
j_gene: TRBJ2-7
d_gene: TRBD2
abundance: NA
len: 16
v_gene: TRBV5-1

CDR3nt: TGCGCCAGCAGTGAGTTGGACACGTACACTGAAGCTTTCTTT
CDR3aa: CASSELDTYTEAFF
j_gene: TRBJ1-1
d_gene: NA
abundance: NA
len: 14
v_gene: TRBV10-2

CDR3nt: TGTGCCAGCAGCTTAGCCCGGGGTGAGGCCCAGTACTTC
CDR3aa: CASSLARGEAQYF
j_gene: TRBJ2-7
d_gene: NA
abundance: NA
len: 13
v_gene: TRBV7-2

CDR3nt: TGTGCCAGCAGCTTGGCCGCTAGCGGAATGGAGACCCAGTACTTC
CDR3aa: CASSLAASGMETQYF
j_gene: TRBJ2-5
d_gene: TRBD2
abundance: few
len: 15
v_gene: TRBV5-5

CDR3nt: TGTGCCAGTAAGAAACGGACAGCAGGGGACTATGGCTACACCTTC
CDR3aa: CASKKRTAGDYGYTF
j_gene: TRBJ1-2
d_gene: NA
abundance: many
len: 15
v_gene: TRBV12-3/TRBV12-4

CDR3nt: TGTGCCAGCAGCTCCTACACGGGTCGGAGCAATCAGCCCCAGCATTTT
CDR3aa: CASSSYTGRSNQPQHF
j_gene: TRBJ1-5
d_gene: NA
abundance: NA
len: 16
v_gene: TRBV7-2

CDR3nt: TGTGCCAGCAGCTCCTGGGAAGGCGGGGAGGCTGGCTACACCTTC
CDR3aa: CASSSWEGGEAGYTF
j_gene: TRBJ1-2
d_gene: NA
abundance: NA
len: 15
v_gene: TRBV7-9

CDR3nt: TGCAGTGCTCCTTACAGGGCCGCAGATACGCAGTATTTT
CDR3aa: CSAPYRAADTQYF
j_gene: TRBJ2-3
d_gene: NA
abundance: few
len: 13
v_gene: TRBV20-1

CDR3nt: TGCGCCAGCAGCCGGCGTCAGGGGAGTAACGAGCAGTACTTC
CDR3aa: CASSRRQGSNEQYF
j_gene: TRBJ2-7
d_gene: NA
abundance: few
len: 14
v_gene: TRBV5-1

CDR3nt: TGTGCCAGCAGGGCCATAACTAGAGGTAGCACAGATACGCAGTATTTT
CDR3aa: CASRAITRGSTDTQYF
j_gene: TRBJ2-3
d_gene: NA
abundance: NA
len: 16
v_gene: TRBV12-3/TRBV12-4

CDR3nt: TGTGCCAGCAGAATGGATCTAGCGGGAAACATTCAGTACTTC
CDR3aa: CASRMDLAGNIQYF
j_gene: TRBJ2-4
d_gene: TRBD2
abundance: many
len: 14
v_gene: TRBV12-3/TRBV12-4

CDR3nt: TGTGCCAGCAGCTCTACAGGTCTCCCCCAGGGCTACACCTTC
CDR3aa: CASSSTGLPQGYTF
j_gene: TRBJ1-2
d_gene: NA
abundance: NA
len: 14
v_gene: TRBV7-2

CDR3nt: TGTGCCAGCAGTGAAGTGATGGGGAGGGTTCGGGATACGCAGTATTTT
CDR3aa: CASSEVMGRVRDTQYF
j_gene: TRBJ2-3
d_gene: TRBD2
abundance: many
len: 16
v_gene: TRBV6-1

CDR3nt: TGTGCCAGCAGCCAAGAAAGCTGGAGGGATCAGGGTACGCAGTATTTT
CDR3aa: CASSQESWRDQGTQYF
j_gene: TRBJ2-3
d_gene: NA
abundance: few
len: 16
v_gene: TRBV14

CDR3nt: TGTGCCATCAGTGGGACTAGCGGGGGGGTGGCAGATACGCAGTATTTT
CDR3aa: CAISGTSGGVADTQYF
j_gene: TRBJ2-3
d_gene: TRBD2
abundance: NA
len: 16
v_gene: TRBV10-3

CDR3nt: TGTGCCAGCAGCTCCGACAGGGTTGTTCAGCCCCAGCATTTT
CDR3aa: CASSSDRVVQPQHF
j_gene: TRBJ1-5
d_gene: TRBD1
abundance: NA
len: 14
v_gene: TRBV7-2

CDR3nt: TGTGCCAGCACCAAATCAGGGGGTGATAATTCACCCCTCCACTTT
CDR3aa: CASTKSGGDNSPLHF
j_gene: TRBJ1-6
d_gene: TRBD1
abundance: few
len: 15
v_gene: TRBV7-9

CDR3nt: TGTGCCACCAGCGGAGAAGGGGACCAAGAGACCCAGTACTTC
CDR3aa: CATSGEGDQETQYF
j_gene: TRBJ2-5
d_gene: NA
abundance: NA
len: 14
v_gene: TRBV15

CDR3nt: TGCGCCAGCAGCTCCCCTTCGTATAGCGGGGGGGGCGATGAGCAGTTCTTC
CDR3aa: CASSSPSYSGGGDEQFF
j_gene: TRBJ2-1
d_gene: TRBD2
abundance: few
len: 17
v_gene: TRBV5-1

CDR3nt: TGTGCCAGCAGGTTTGCGGGAGGTCCCTACAATGAGCAGTTCTTC
CDR3aa: CASRFAGGPYNEQFF
j_gene: TRBJ2-1
d_gene: TRBD2
abundance: few
len: 15
v_gene: TRBV5-4

CDR3nt: TGCAGTGCTAACGGGCCGAACACTGAAGCTTTCTTT
CDR3aa: CSANGPNTEAFF
j_gene: TRBJ1-1
d_gene: NA
abundance: NA
len: 12
v_gene: TRBV20-1

CDR3nt: TGCAGTGTCGCAGGGACGGAGGATACGCAGTATTTT
CDR3aa: CSVAGTEDTQYF
j_gene: TRBJ2-3
d_gene: NA
abundance: many
len: 12
v_gene: TRBV29-1

CDR3nt: TGCAGTGCTAGCATGAGGACTGAAGCTTTCTTT
CDR3aa: CSASMRTEAFF
j_gene: TRBJ1-1
d_gene: NA
abundance: NA
len: 11
v_gene: TRBV20-1

CDR3nt: TGCAGTGCTAGAGGCGACAGGGGGCGGAGGGATACGCAGTATTTT
CDR3aa: CSARGDRGRRDTQYF
j_gene: TRBJ2-3
d_gene: TRBD1
abundance: NA
len: 15
v_gene: TRBV20-1

CDR3nt: TGTGCCAGCAGTGATAGGGTCGGGCAGCACCTTTATGGCTACACCTTC
CDR3aa: CASSDRVGQHLYGYTF
j_gene: TRBJ1-2
d_gene: NA
abundance: NA
len: 16
v_gene: TRBV2

CDR3nt: TGTGCCACCCACGCCGGACCAGATACGCAGTATTTT
CDR3aa: CATHAGPDTQYF
j_gene: TRBJ2-3
d_gene: NA
abundance: NA
len: 12
v_gene: TRBV12-3/TRBV12-4

CDR3nt: TGTGCCGGCAGCCCCGACGGCGGGTTAAGCTATGAGCAGTTCTTC
CDR3aa: CAGSPDGGLSYEQFF
j_gene: TRBJ2-1
d_gene: NA
abundance: NA
len: 15
v_gene: TRBV12-3/TRBV12-4

CDR3nt: TGCGCCAGCAGCTTGGCCCTTTCGGGGGATAACTATGGCTACACCTTC
CDR3aa: CASSLALSGDNYGYTF
j_gene: TRBJ1-2
d_gene: NA
abundance: few
len: 16
v_gene: TRBV5-1

CDR3nt: TGTGCCAGCTCACCTTCAGCGAGAGTCATGAACACTGAAGCTTTCTTT
CDR3aa: CASSPSARVMNTEAFF
j_gene: TRBJ1-1
d_gene: NA
abundance: NA
len: 16
v_gene: TRBV18

CDR3nt: TGTACCAGCAGCCTCGACAGGGGGGCGGTTGGCTACACCTTC
CDR3aa: CTSSLDRGAVGYTF
j_gene: TRBJ1-2
d_gene: TRBD1
abundance: NA
len: 14
v_gene: TRBV7-2

CDR3nt: TGCGCCAGCACCGGGGGGCCTGAGCAGTTCTTC
CDR3aa: CASTGGPEQFF
j_gene: TRBJ2-1
d_gene: NA
abundance: many
len: 11
v_gene: TRBV5-1

CDR3nt: TGTGCCACCAGTGATCCCTGGCTGGGAGAGACCCAGTACTTC
CDR3aa: CATSDPWLGETQYF
j_gene: TRBJ2-5
d_gene: NA
abundance: few
len: 14
v_gene: TRBV24-1

CDR3nt: TGTGCCAGCAGCCCCGGGACAGGGAAGTTCGATGAGCAGTTCTTC
CDR3aa: CASSPGTGKFDEQFF
j_gene: TRBJ2-1
d_gene: TRBD1
abundance: few
len: 15
v_gene: TRBV7-9

CDR3nt: TGTGCCAGCAGCTGGATCCCCATTCGGGGTTCTGGGGCCAACGTCCTGACTTTC
CDR3aa: CASSWIPIRGSGANVLTF
j_gene: TRBJ2-6
d_gene: NA
abundance: many
len: 18
v_gene: TRBV6-2/TRBV6-3

CDR3nt: TGTGCCAGCAGCCAAGTACAACTAGCGGGCACAGATACGCAGTATTTT
CDR3aa: CASSQVQLAGTDTQYF
j_gene: TRBJ2-3
d_gene: TRBD2
abundance: NA
len: 16
v_gene: TRBV4-2

CDR3nt: TGTGCCAGCAGCTTCTTCGACAGGGGGAAGGATGGCTACACCTTC
CDR3aa: CASSFFDRGKDGYTF
j_gene: TRBJ1-2
d_gene: TRBD1
abundance: NA
len: 15
v_gene: TRBV7-9